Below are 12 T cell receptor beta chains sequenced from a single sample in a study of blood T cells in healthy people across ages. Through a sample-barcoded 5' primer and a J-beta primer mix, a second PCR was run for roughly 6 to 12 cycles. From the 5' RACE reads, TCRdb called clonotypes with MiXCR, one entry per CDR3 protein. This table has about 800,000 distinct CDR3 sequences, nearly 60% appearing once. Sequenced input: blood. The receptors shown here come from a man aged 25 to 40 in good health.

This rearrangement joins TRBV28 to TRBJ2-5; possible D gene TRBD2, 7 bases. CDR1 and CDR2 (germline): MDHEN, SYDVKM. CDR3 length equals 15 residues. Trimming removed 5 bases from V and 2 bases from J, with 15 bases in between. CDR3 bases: TGTGCCAGCAGTATTCGGGGGGCTAGTCAAGAGACCCAGTACTTC. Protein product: CASSIRGASQETQYF.

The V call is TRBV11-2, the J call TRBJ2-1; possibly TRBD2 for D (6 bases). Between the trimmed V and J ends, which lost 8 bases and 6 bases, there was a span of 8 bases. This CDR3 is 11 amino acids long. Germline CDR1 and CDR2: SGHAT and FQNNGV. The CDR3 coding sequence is TGTGCCAGCTTTAGCGGCAATGAGCAGTTCTTC. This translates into CASFSGNEQFF. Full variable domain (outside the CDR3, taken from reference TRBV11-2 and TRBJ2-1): EAGVAQSPRYKIIEKRQSVAFWCNPISGHATLYWYQQILGQGPKLLIQFQNNGVVDDSQLPKDRFSAERLKGVDSTLKIQPAKLEDSAVYLCASFSGNEQFFGPGTRLTVL.

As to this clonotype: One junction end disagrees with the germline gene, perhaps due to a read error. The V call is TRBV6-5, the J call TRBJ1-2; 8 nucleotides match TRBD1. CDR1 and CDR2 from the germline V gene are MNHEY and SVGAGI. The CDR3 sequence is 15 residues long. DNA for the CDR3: TGTGCCAGCAGCCCCCACGGCAGGGGGCAAGATGGCTACACCTTT. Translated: CASSPHGRGQDGYTF.

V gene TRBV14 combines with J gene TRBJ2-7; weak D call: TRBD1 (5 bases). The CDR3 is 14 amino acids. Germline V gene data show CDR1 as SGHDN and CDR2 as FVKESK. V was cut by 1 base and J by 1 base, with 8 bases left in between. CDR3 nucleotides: TGTGCCAGCAGCCAAGCTACAGGTTCCTACGAGCAGTACTTC. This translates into CASSQATGSYEQYF.

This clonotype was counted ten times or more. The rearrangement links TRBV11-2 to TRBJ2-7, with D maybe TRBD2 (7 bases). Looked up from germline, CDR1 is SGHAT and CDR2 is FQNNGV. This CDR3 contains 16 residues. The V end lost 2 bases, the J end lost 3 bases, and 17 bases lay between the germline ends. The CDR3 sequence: CASSLKGGIGIYEQYF. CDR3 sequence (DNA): TGTGCCAGCAGCTTAAAGGGGGGGATTGGAATCTACGAGCAGTACTTC.

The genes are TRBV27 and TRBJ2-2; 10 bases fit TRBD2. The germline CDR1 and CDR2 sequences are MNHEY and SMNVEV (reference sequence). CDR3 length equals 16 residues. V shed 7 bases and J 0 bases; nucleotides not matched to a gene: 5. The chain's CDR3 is CASTPSGGSNTGELFF. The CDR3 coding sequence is TGTGCCAGCACTCCTAGCGGGGGTTCGAACACCGGGGAGCTGTTTTTT.

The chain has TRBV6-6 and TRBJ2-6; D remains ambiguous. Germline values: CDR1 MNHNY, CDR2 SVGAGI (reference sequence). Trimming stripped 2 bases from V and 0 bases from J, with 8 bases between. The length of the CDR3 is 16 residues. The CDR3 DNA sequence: TGTGCCAGCAGTTACCTGGGGAACTCTGGGGCCAACGTCCTGACTTTC. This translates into CASSYLGNSGANVLTF.

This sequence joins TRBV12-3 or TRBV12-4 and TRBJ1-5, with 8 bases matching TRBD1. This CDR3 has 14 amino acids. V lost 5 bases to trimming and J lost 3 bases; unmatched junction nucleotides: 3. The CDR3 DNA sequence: TGTGCCAGCAGTCAGGACAGGGTCAATCAGCCCCAGCATTTT. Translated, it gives CASSQDRVNQPQHF.

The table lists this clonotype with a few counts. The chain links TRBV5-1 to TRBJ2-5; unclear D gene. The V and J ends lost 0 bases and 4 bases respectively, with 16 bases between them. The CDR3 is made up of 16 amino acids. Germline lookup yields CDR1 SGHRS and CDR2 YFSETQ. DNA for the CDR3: TGCGCCAGCAGCTTGGAACTCTTCAACGGTGGAGAGACCCAGTACTTC. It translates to CASSLELFNGGETQYF. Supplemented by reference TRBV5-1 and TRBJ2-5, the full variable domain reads KAGVTQTPRYLIKTRGQQVTLSCSPISGHRSVSWYQQTPGQGLQFLFEYFSETQRNKGNFPGRFSGRQFSNSRSEMNVSTLELGDSALYLCASSLELFNGGETQYFGPGTRLLVL.

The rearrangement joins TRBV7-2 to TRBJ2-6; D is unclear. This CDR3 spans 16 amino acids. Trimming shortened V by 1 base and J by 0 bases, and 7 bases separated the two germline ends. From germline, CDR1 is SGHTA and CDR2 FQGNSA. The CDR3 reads CASSLGHTSGANVLTF. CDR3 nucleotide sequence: TGTGCCAGCAGCTTAGGCCACACCTCTGGGGCCAACGTCCTGACTTTC.

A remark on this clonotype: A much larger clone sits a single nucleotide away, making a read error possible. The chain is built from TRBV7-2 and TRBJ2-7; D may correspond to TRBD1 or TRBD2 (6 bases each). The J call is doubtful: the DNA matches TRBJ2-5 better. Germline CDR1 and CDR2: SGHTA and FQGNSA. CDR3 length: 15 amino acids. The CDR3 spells CASNFGPGGQGTQYF. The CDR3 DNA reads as TGTGCCAGCAACTTCGGTCCCGGGGGCCAAGGGACCCAGTACTTC.

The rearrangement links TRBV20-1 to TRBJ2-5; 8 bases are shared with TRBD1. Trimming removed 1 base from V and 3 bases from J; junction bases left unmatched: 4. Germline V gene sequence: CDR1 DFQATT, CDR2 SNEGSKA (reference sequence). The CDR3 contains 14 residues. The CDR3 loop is CSARAKTGEETQYF. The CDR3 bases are TGCAGTGCTAGAGCTAAGACAGGGGAAGAGACCCAGTACTTC.